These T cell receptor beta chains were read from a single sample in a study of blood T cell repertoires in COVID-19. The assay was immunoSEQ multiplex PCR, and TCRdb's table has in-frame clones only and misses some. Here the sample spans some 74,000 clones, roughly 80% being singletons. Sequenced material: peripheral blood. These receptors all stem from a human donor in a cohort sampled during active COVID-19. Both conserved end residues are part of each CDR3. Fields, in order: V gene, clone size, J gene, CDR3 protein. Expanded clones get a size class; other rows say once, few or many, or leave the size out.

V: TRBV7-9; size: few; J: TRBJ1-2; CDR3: CASNQGAGDGYTF
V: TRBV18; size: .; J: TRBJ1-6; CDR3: CASSTDRLPSPLHF
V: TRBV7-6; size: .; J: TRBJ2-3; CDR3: CASSLGSGGPTDTQYF
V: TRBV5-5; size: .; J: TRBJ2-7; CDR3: CASIFGDRVGYEQYF
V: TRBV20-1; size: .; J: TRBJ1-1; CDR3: CSASGTQNTEAFF
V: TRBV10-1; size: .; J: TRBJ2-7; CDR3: CASSDSGQGCEQYF
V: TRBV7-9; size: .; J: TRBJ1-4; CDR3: CASGSGISYNEKLFF
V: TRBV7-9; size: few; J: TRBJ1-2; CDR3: CASSRATGGNGYTF
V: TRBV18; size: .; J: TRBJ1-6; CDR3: CASSPEQGRTYYNSPLHF
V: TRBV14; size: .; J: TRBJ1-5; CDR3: CAKTRTGVNQPQHF
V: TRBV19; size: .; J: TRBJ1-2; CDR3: CASSIPTPGVGYTF
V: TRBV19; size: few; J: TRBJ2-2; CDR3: CASRIRVPGELFF
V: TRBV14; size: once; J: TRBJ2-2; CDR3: CASSQASGVGGGELFF
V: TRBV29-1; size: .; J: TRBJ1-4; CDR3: CSVRGGSNEKLFF
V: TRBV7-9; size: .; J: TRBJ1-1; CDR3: CASSHGEVPDTEAFF
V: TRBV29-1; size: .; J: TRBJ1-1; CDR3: CSVDQWRDTEAFF
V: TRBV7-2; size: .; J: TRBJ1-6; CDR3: CASSSLNPDLPLHF
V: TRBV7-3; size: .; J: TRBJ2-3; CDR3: CASSLRGQQDTQYF
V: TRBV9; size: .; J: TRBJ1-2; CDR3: CASSVATSGQHSVYTF
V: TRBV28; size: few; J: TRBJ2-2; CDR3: CASSAGQGNTGELFF
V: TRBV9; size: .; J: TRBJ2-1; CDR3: CASSVVPSGRGGVNEQFF
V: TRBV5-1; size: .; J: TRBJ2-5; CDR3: CASSQDSGTETQYF
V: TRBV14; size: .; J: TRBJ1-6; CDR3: CASSLGTDNSPLHF
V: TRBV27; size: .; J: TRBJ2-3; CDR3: CASSLQDRVGDTQYF
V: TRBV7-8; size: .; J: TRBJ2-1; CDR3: CASSGTSGRESYNEQFF
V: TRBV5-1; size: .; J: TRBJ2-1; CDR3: CASSLDGTPYNEQFF
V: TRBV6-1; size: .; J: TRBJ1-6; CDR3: CASSEAQAASPLHF
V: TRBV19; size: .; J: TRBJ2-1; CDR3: CASSIAAQPYNEQFF
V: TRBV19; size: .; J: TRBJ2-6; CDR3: CASSIQELGANVLTF
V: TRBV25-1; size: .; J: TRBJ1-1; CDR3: CASSRGARAEAFF
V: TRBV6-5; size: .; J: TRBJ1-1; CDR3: CASTQTRDSPRNF
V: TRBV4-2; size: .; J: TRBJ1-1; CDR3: CASSQGEEPEAFF
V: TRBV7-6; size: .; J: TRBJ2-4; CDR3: CASSPDRAGGIQYF
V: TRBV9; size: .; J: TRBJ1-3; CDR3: CASSLSSGNTIYF
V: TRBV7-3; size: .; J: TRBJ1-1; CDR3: CASSSRDETEAFF
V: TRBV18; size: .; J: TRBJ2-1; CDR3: CASSPSAGSFGEQFF
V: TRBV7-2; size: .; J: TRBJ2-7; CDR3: CASTLTGPSAILYEQYF
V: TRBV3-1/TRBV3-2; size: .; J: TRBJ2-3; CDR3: CASSQDPLAPAGSDTQYF
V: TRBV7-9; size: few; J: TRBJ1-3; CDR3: CASSLGQKTSGNTIYF
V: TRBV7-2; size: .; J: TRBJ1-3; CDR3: CASSLALGSGNTIYF
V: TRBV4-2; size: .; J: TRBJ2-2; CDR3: CASSQDSGLAANTGELFF
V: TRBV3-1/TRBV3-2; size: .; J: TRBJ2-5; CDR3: CASSQLAGGLQETQYF
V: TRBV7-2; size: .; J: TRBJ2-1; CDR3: CASSFNRAEEQFF
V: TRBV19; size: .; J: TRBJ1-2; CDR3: CASSRGDGGYGYTF
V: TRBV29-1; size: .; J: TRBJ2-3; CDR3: CSVATGFSDTQYF
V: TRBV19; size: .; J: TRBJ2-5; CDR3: CASSTTSASVETQYF
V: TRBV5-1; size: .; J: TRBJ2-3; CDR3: CASSLALPGTSGRTDTQYF
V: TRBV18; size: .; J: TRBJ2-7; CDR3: CASSPPGRSPYEQYF
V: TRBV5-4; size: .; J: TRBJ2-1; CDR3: CASSLRSSINEQFF
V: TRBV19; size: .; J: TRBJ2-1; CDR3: CASSTPGLAEDNEQFF
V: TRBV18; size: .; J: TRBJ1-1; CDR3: CASSPEGPPGPEAFF